This is a list of T cell receptor beta chains from one sample in a study of cytomegalovirus exposure and HLA in healthy donors. The table came from immunoSEQ multiplex PCR; TCRdb's copy has only in-frame clones and leaves some out. Found here are approximately 160,000 clones, around 68% of them singletons; the top ten hold roughly 1.5%. The sample consisted of PBMCs. The origin of the receptors is a man aged 45-65 years in good health and CMV-seronegative. Each CDR3 is given with its conserved first and last residue. The D gene is left open where the match is weak. The size entry is marked missing in some rows and otherwise reads once, few, many or a size class.

.,TRBJ1-6,.,TRBV28,CASSIPPHTFSYNSPLHF,TGTGCCAGCAGTATACCGCCCCACACCTTCTCCTATAATTCACCCCTCCACTTT
.,TRBJ2-3,.,TRBV10-3,CAIGEKGFGDTQYF,TGTGCCATCGGGGAAAAGGGGTTTGGAGATACGCAGTATTTT
.,TRBJ1-3,.,TRBV7-2,CASSLGQARSGNTIYF,TGTGCCAGCAGCTTAGGGCAGGCTCGCTCTGGAAACACCATATATTTT
.,TRBJ2-1,TRBD2,TRBV15,CATSRDMGLAGGNYNEQFF,TGTGCCACCAGCAGAGATATGGGACTAGCGGGGGGGAATTACAATGAGCAGTTCTTC
few,TRBJ2-7,.,TRBV2,CASSEDRASYEQYF,TGTGCCAGCTCGGAGGACCGAGCATCCTACGAGCAGTACTTC
.,TRBJ1-2,.,TRBV4-2,CASSQEGPGQPIYGYTF,TGTGCCAGCAGCCAAGAAGGCCCCGGACAGCCCATCTATGGCTACACCTTC
.,TRBJ2-2,TRBD2,TRBV28,CASSLLAGVTGELFF,TGTGCCAGCAGCTTACTAGCGGGGGTCACCGGGGAGCTGTTTTTT
.,TRBJ2-1,TRBD1,TRBV7-3,CASSSQPTGSYNEQFF,TGTGCCAGCAGCTCCCAGCCGACAGGGTCGTACAATGAGCAGTTCTTC
once,TRBJ2-7,TRBD2,TRBV28,CASSPSRRAGGNEQYF,TGTGCCAGCAGCCCCTCCAGGCGGGCGGGGGGCAACGAGCAGTACTTC
.,TRBJ2-4,TRBD1,TRBV28,CAIGIGTVNNIQYF,TGTGCCATCGGGATCGGGACAGTTAATAACATTCAGTACTTC
.,TRBJ2-7,TRBD1,TRBV25-1,CASRGTVSSYEQYF,TGTGCCAGCAGAGGGACAGTCAGCTCCTACGAGCAGTACTTC
.,TRBJ2-5,.,TRBV7-8,CASSLTRTVLQETQYF,TGTGCCAGCAGCTTAACCCGGACAGTGCTCCAAGAGACCCAGTACTTC
.,TRBJ2-5,TRBD1,TRBV5-1,CASSAQGAGETQYF,TGCGCCAGCAGCGCACAGGGGGCTGGGGAGACCCAGTACTTC
.,TRBJ1-1,TRBD1,TRBV5-6,CASSPQGADTEAFF,TGTGCCAGCAGCCCACAGGGGGCTGACACTGAAGCTTTCTTT